The 11 T cell receptor beta chains listed next were all sequenced from one sample in a study of cytomegalovirus exposure and HLA in healthy donors (dated by TCRdb to 2015 to 2018). Libraries were built with the immunoSEQ multiplex PCR assay. For the multiplex PCR, a mixture combining 60 forward primers for TCR Vbeta segments and 13 reverse primers for TCR Jbeta segments was used. The table comes from immuneACCESS by way of TCRdb, which keeps in-frame sequences with V and J called. Part of the clones is missing from these tables; in studies checked, under half for an unresolved V gene and the rest for unknown reasons. This sample gives about 160,000 clones in total; roughly 84% of them show up just once. The ten top clones hold more than 2% of the sample. Sequencing was carried out using PBMCs. The receptors shown here come from a young man in good health and CMV-seropositive.

The chain recombines TRBV6-5 with TRBJ1-2; 12 positions match TRBD1. CDR3 length: 15 residues. Germline CDR1 reads MNHEY; CDR2 reads SVGAGI. The J segment lost 8 bases and the V segment lost 7 bases, leaving 11 bases of the junction unmatched. CDR3 protein: CASTNPGQGAGGYTF. In DNA form, the CDR3 reads TGTGCCAGCACCAACCCGGGACAGGGGGCGGGAGGCTACACCTTC.

The J gene is TRBJ2-3, the V gene TRBV7-2, with D possibly being TRBD2 (5 bases). Germline V gene sequence: CDR1 SGHTA, CDR2 FQGNSA. The length of the CDR3 is 13 residues. The germline V and J ends were trimmed by 2 bases and 6 bases, with 9 bases remaining between them. The CDR3: CASSLTTRDTQYF. The CDR3, as DNA: TGTGCCAGCAGCTTAACCACTAGGGATACGCAGTATTTT.

The rearrangement joins TRBV5-4 to TRBJ2-1, with TRBD1 as a possible D gene (6 bases). Trimming shortened V by 1 base and J by 6 bases, and 8 bases separated the two germline ends. This CDR3 region has 13 residues. Germline lookup yields CDR1 SGHNT and CDR2 YYREEE (reference sequence). CDR3 residues: CASSLRGGNEQFF. Here the CDR3 DNA reads TGTGCCAGCAGCTTGAGAGGGGGCAATGAGCAGTTCTTC.

This chain connects TRBV27 to TRBJ1-6; D is perhaps TRBD1 (5 bases). The CDR3 spans 13 residues. The germline V gene encodes CDR1 MNHEY and CDR2 SMNVEV (reference sequence). V was trimmed by 6 bases and J by 7 bases, leaving 10 bases between them. The DNA of the CDR3 is TGTGCCAGCAGCAGGGAGGTGAATTCACCCCTCCACTTT. It is translated as CASSREVNSPLHF.

A few counts support this clone. CDR3 in DNA: TGTGCCAGCAGCCCCCAGATGACCGGGGAGCTGTTTTTT. Its protein product is CASSPQMTGELFF. The rearrangement links TRBV11-2 to TRBJ2-2; D is uncertain. From germline, CDR1 is SGHAT and CDR2 FQNNGV. V was trimmed by 5 bases and J by 5 bases, leaving 9 bases between them. The CDR3 is made up of 13 amino acids.

This rearrangement joins TRBV4-1 to TRBJ2-1; maybe TRBD2 (5 bases). The CDR3 totals 15 residues. The germline CDR1 and CDR2 sequences are MGHRA and YSYEKL. Trimming left V 4 bases short and J 1 base short, with 11 bases between. The CDR3 is CASSPRTESYNEQFF. DNA of the CDR3: TGCGCCAGCAGCCCTCGGACTGAATCCTACAATGAGCAGTTCTTC.

V gene TRBV7-2 combines with J gene TRBJ2-7; TRBD1 matches 9 bases. The CDR3 is 14 amino acids. Germline lookup yields CDR1 SGHTA and CDR2 FQGNSA. After removal of 5 bases from V and 2 bases from J, the junction contained 4 bases not matched to a gene. This CDR3 reads CASSEDRGTYEQYF. The CDR3, as DNA: TGTGCCAGCAGCGAAGACAGGGGGACCTACGAGCAGTACTTC.

This clone was recorded only once. The chain uses TRBV9 and TRBJ2-3, with a possible D match to TRBD2 (6 bases). This CDR3 region has 16 residues. Germline V gene data show CDR1 as SGDLS and CDR2 as YYNGEE. V lost 0 bases and J lost 2, with 13 bases in between. In DNA form, the CDR3 reads TGTGCCAGCAGCGTAGAACCGGGGGACGACACAGATACGCAGTATTTT. Encoded protein: CASSVEPGDDTDTQYF.

This chain uses TRBV5-1 with TRBJ2-7, with 8 bases fitting TRBD1. The V and J ends lost 3 bases and 3 bases, in that order; junction bases with no gene match: 2. Germline-derived CDR1 and CDR2 are SGHRS and YFSETQ. This CDR3 has 13 residues. The CDR3 DNA sequence: TGCGCCAGCAGCTCCGGGACAGGCTACGAGCAGTACTTC. Amino acids: CASSSGTGYEQYF.

The CDR3 DNA sequence: TGTGCCAGCTCACCAGCAGGGGAAAAACTGTTTTTT. Protein sequence: CASSPAGEKLFF. V usage is TRBV18 and J usage is TRBJ1-4; tentative D call: TRBD1 (5 bases). Germline-derived CDR1 and CDR2 are KGHSH and LQKENI. Trimming removed 2 bases at V and 8 bases at J, with 6 bases between. The CDR3 sequence is 12 residues long.

This sequence joins TRBV19 and TRBJ1-1; D is uncertain. V was cut by 8 bases and J by 3 bases, with 13 bases left in between. Germline CDR1 LNHDA, CDR2 SQIVND (reference sequence). CDR3 length: 13 amino acids. In DNA, the CDR3 is TGTGCCAGTGCGGACTGGGCGGACACTGAAGCTTTCTTT. Amino acids: CASADWADTEAFF.